What follows are 2 T cell receptor beta chains derived from one specimen sequenced in a study of vaccination effects on CD4 cells after COVID-19. Assay used: immunoSEQ multiplex PCR; TCRdb lists only in-frame clones, some missing. This repertoire shows over 50,000 clones, about three quarters found once; its top ten account for 1.2%. Sequencing was preceded by expansion of antigen-specific CD4+ T cells with viral peptide pools in the ViraFEST assay. Scientists isolated CD4+ T cells after an approximately 10-day culture period ended. Of the BNT162b2 and mRNA-1273 vaccines, participants received two doses of one or the other. What these receptors recognize is not known. Source: CD4+ T cells from PBMCs cultured with HCoV-229E spike peptides, taken after COVID-19 vaccination. The source is a human donor who received a COVID-19 vaccine.

This CDR3 reads CASSSRGSLVFGSYEQYV. In DNA form, the CDR3 reads TGTGCCAGCAGCTCCCGGGGCTCCCTGGTCTTTGGGTCCTACGAGCAGTACGTC. This rearrangement joins TRBV13 to TRBJ2-7; D possibly matches TRBD1 or TRBD2 (5 bases each). Trimming cost V 4 bases and J 1 base, with 23 bases left between them. This CDR3 is built from 18 residues. CDR1 and CDR2 (germline): PRHDT, FYEKMQ (reference sequence).

The V and J genes are TRBV24-1 and TRBJ2-5; D is perhaps TRBD1 (6 bases). The CDR3 is made up of 15 amino acids. Germline CDR1 is KGHDR and CDR2 is SFDVKD. V lost 3 bases and J lost 4, with 14 bases in between. CDR3 coding DNA: TGTGCCACCAGTGATAGGTCAGACAGGACAGAGACCCAGTACTTC. It encodes CATSDRSDRTETQYF.